This T cell receptor (beta chain) was recorded in a study of CD8 T cells in ankylosing spondylitis. With respect to this clonotype: Antigen specificity is unknown.

TCRdb redid the calling of the 5' RACE reads with MiXCR, one entry per CDR3 protein. The sample consists of about 540,000 distinct CDR3 sequences, roughly 12% of them appearing once. General study findings and limits: From matched ankylosing spondylitis synovial fluid, disease-linked clones were reportedly recovered at significantly enriched levels. A motif of eight highly homologous TCR beta variants was seen as apparently characteristic of ankylosing spondylitis blood.

The germline V gene has CDR1 SNHLY and CDR2 FYNNEI. This CDR3 is built from 13 residues. Trimming shortened V by 6 bases and J by 5 bases, and 11 bases separated the two germline ends. Material for sequencing was blood, either unsorted or a sorted T cell fraction (not recorded which). The chain recombines TRBV2 with TRBJ1-5, with D tentatively TRBD1 (6 bases). This TCR came from a male donor with ankylosing spondylitis. The CDR3 reads CASRAGGYQPQHF. The CDR3 nucleotides read TGTGCCAGCAGGGCGGGGGGCTATCAGCCCCAGCATTTT. The whole variable domain, remainder taken from reference TRBV2 and TRBJ1-5, is EPEVTQTPSHQVTQMGQEVILRCVPISNHLYFYWYRQILGQKVEFLVSFYNNEISEKSEIFDDQFSVERPDGSNFTLKIRSTKLEDSAMYFCASRAGGYQPQHFGDGTRLSIL.